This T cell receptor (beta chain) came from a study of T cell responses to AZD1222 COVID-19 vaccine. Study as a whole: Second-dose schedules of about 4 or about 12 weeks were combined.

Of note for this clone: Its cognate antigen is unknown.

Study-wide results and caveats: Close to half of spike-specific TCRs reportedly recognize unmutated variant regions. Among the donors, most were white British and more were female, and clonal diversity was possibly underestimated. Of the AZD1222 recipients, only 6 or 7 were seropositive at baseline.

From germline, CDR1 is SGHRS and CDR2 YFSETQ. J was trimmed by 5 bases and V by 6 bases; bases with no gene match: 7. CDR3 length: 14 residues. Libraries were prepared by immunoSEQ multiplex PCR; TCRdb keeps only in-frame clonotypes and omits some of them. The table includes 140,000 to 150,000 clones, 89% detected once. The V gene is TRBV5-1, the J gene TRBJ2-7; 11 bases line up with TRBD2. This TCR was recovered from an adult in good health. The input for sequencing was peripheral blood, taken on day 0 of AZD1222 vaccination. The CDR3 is CASTVSGRADEQYF. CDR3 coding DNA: TGCGCCAGCACCGTTAGCGGGAGGGCCGACGAGCAGTACTTC.